One and the same sample provided the 17 T cell receptor beta chains below, sequenced in a study of blood T cell repertoires in COVID-19. Data came from immunoSEQ multiplex PCR; TCRdb stores just in-frame clones and leaves some out. Of fewer than 120,000 clones in the sample, roughly 76% were seen once. The sequencing input was peripheral blood. These receptors were obtained from a woman aged 60-75 years with acute or convalescent COVID-19.

The chain combines TRBV10-3 with TRBJ2-7, with TRBD1 matching over 10 bases. CDR3 length equals 14 residues. V trimming: 5 bases; J trimming: 2 bases; junction bases outside the gene matches: 3. The germline V gene encodes CDR1 ENHRY and CDR2 SYGVKD. Here the CDR3 reads CAISRQGAPYEQYF. CDR3 nucleotide sequence: TGTGCCATCAGTCGACAGGGGGCACCCTACGAGCAGTACTTC.

The rearrangement links TRBV5-8 to TRBJ1-3, with D unresolved. CDR1 SGHTS and CDR2 YDEGEE come from the germline V gene. This CDR3 is built from 17 residues. Trimming stripped 2 bases from V and 3 bases from J, with 18 bases between. CDR3 in amino acids: CASSLFGRRSGGNTIYF. The CDR3, as DNA: TGTGCCAGCAGCTTATTCGGCCGGCGCTCGGGTGGAAACACCATATATTTT.

This clone was picked up one time. The chain combines TRBV19 with TRBJ1-6; no reliable D call. Trimming shortened V by 5 bases and J by 4 bases, and 21 bases separated the two germline ends. The CDR3 has 18 residues. CDR1 and CDR2 (germline): LNHDA, SQIVND (reference sequence). CDR3 residues: CASSLQGLRRVYNSPLHF. Here the CDR3 DNA reads TGTGCCAGTAGTCTTCAAGGCTTGCGACGGGTTTATAATTCACCCCTCCACTTT.

The J gene is TRBJ1-1, the V gene TRBV6-2 or TRBV6-3, with 8 bases lining up with TRBD1. CDR1 MNHEY and CDR2 SVGEGT come from the germline V gene. CDR3 length: 14 amino acids. V trimming: 6 bases; J trimming: 4 bases; junction bases outside the gene matches: 7. CDR3 sequence (DNA): TGTGCCAGCAGCCATCAAGGGACAGGCACTGAAGCTTTCTTT. It yields the protein CASSHQGTGTEAFF.

The genes are TRBV19 and TRBJ1-1, with D tentatively TRBD1 (5 bases). The CDR3 is 13 residues long. Deletions cut 7 bases from V and 1 base from J, with 10 bases between. The germline V gene encodes CDR1 LNHDA and CDR2 SQIVND (reference sequence). Written as DNA, the CDR3 is TGTGCCAGTACCTTTAGGGGGAACACTGAAGCTTTCTTT. Translated: CASTFRGNTEAFF.

The J gene is TRBJ1-5, the V gene TRBV7-6; perhaps TRBD1 as D (5 bases). Trimming removed 7 bases from V and 8 bases from J, with 24 bases in between. The CDR3 loop spans 16 amino acids. The V gene's germline CDR1 is SGHVS and CDR2 FNYEAQ. The DNA of the CDR3 is TGTGCCAGCAAGCTTGACCCAGGATCGGCGGGGGAGCCCCAGCATTTT. The encoded protein is CASKLDPGSAGEPQHF.

The gene calls are TRBV15 and TRBJ1-4; unclear D gene. The CDR3 length is 11 residues. The V end lost 7 bases, the J end lost 4 bases, and 4 bases lay between the germline ends. The germline V gene has CDR1 LNHNV and CDR2 YYDKDF (reference sequence). CDR3 in amino acids: CATTHNEKLFF. CDR3 DNA: TGTGCCACCACACATAATGAAAAACTGTTTTTT. Filled out from reference TRBV15 and TRBJ1-4, the complete variable domain reads DAMVIQNPRYQVTQFGKPVTLSCSQTLNHNVMYWYQQKSSQAPKLLFHYYDKDFNNEADTPDNFQSRRPNTSFCFLDIRSPGLGDTAMYLCATTHNEKLFFGSGTQLSVL.

V usage is TRBV2 and J usage is TRBJ1-1; D might be TRBD1 (5 bases). Germline lookup yields CDR1 SNHLY and CDR2 FYNNEI. V was pared by 6 bases and J by 0 bases, with 11 bases between. The CDR3 totals 14 residues. CDR3 loop: CASSAGRMNTEAFF. In DNA form, the CDR3 reads TGTGCCAGCAGCGCGGGACGGATGAACACTGAAGCTTTCTTT.

The genes are TRBV10-1 and TRBJ2-7; 8 bases are shared with TRBD1. Germline loops: CDR1 WNHNN, CDR2 SYGVQD (reference sequence). The CDR3 length is 16 residues. V lost 5 bases, J lost 1 base, and 10 bases stayed unmatched. In nucleotides, the CDR3 is TGCGCCAGCAGTAGGAAACGGGGACAGGCTTCCTACGAGCAGTACTTC. Translation: CASSRKRGQASYEQYF.

This chain uses TRBV7-8 with TRBJ1-4, with a weak D call TRBD1 (6 bases). Per germline, CDR1 SGHVS and CDR2 FQNEAQ. V was pared by 1 base and J by 2 bases, with 11 bases between. The length of the CDR3 is 16 residues. CDR3 sequence: CASSLGGGPTNEKLFF. The CDR3 DNA sequence: TGTGCCAGCAGCTTAGGGGGGGGGCCTACTAATGAAAAACTGTTTTTT.

This clone was detected only a few times. This chain links TRBV12-3 or TRBV12-4 with TRBJ1-5; possibly TRBD1 for D (5 bases). Trimming cost V 6 bases and J 6 bases, with 12 bases left between them. CDR3 size: 13 residues. CDR3 nucleotides: TGTGCCAGCAGCAAGGGGCAAACTCAGCCCCAGCATTTT. Its protein product is CASSKGQTQPQHF.

This clone has only a few counts. The genes are TRBV6-1 and TRBJ2-7; 7 bases are shared with TRBD1. There are 13 residues in the CDR3. CDR1 and CDR2 (germline): MNHNS, SASEGT. With 3 bases clipped from V and 1 base from J, the junction kept 0 bases outside the gene matches. The CDR3 region is CASSETGSYEQYF. The CDR3 DNA follows: TGTGCCAGCAGTGAGACAGGGTCCTACGAGCAGTACTTC.

This chain uses TRBV7-3 with TRBJ1-3; no definite D call. The CDR3 is made up of 15 amino acids. Germline CDR1 and CDR2: SGHTA and FQGTGA. Deletions cut 3 bases from V and 6 bases from J, with 15 bases between. The CDR3 DNA reads as TGTGCCAGCAGCTTTTTCCAGGCGCAGGAAAACACCATATATTTT. It specifies CASSFFQAQENTIYF. The whole variable domain, remainder taken from reference TRBV7-3 and TRBJ1-3, is GAGVSQTPSNKVTEKGKYVELRCDPISGHTALYWYRQSLGQGPEFLIYFQGTGAADDSGLPNDRFFAVRPEGSVSTLKIQRTERGDSAVYLCASSFFQAQENTIYFGEGSWLTVV.

The rearrangement uses TRBV11-2 and TRBJ1-5, with 9 bases lining up with TRBD1. This CDR3 is 15 amino acids long. Germline lookup yields CDR1 SGHAT and CDR2 FQNNGV. V lost 5 bases, J lost 2 bases, and 4 bases stayed unmatched. CDR3 bases: TGTGCCAGCAGCCCAGGACAGGGGCGCAATCAGCCCCAGCATTTT. It translates to CASSPGQGRNQPQHF.

This chain links TRBV9 with TRBJ2-1; weak D call: TRBD2 (6 bases). The V and J ends lost 4 bases and 2 bases respectively, with 16 bases between them. The CDR3 contains 16 residues. Germline V gives CDR1 SGDLS, CDR2 YYNGEE. Here the CDR3 reads CASSPGAGLAYNEQFF. The DNA for the CDR3 is TGTGCCAGCAGCCCCGGGGCGGGACTGGCCTACAATGAGCAGTTCTTC.

CDR3 nucleotide sequence: TGTGCCAGCAGCCAAGTGGACAGGATGAACACTGAAGCTTTCTTT. Amino acids: CASSQVDRMNTEAFF. The chain couples TRBV3-1 (or the pseudogene TRBV3-2) to TRBJ1-1, with TRBD1 matching over 7 bases. From germline, CDR1 is LGHDT and CDR2 YNNKEL (reference sequence). V dropped 1 base and J dropped 0; count of bases not matched to a gene: 2. This CDR3 has 15 residues.

The J gene is TRBJ2-3, the V gene TRBV7-2; no clear D. V lost 3 bases to trimming and J lost 1 base, with 8 bases between them. Germline loops: CDR1 SGHTA, CDR2 FQGNSA. The CDR3 runs to 14 residues. The DNA of the CDR3 is TGTGCCAGCAGCTTCGCGCCTGGCACAGATACGCAGTATTTT. Translation gives CASSFAPGTDTQYF.